A single sample is the source of the 23 T cell receptor beta chains below, sequenced in a study of shared clonotypes between healthy human individuals. Generated by immunoSEQ multiplex PCR, the TCRdb table keeps only in-frame clones and is missing some. The sample consists of roughly 2.1 million clones, 90% to 95% of them appearing once. CD45RO-negative cells were positively selected for CCR7, leaving out terminally differentiated effector memory CD45RA+ cells. Source material: naive CD8+ T cells from PBMCs. The receptors were gathered from a man aged 18 to 30 in good health. Some clones in this sample may be carry-over from other donors' samples.

The chain links TRBV5-8 to TRBJ2-7; D call uncertain. Between the trimmed V and J ends, which lost 0 bases and 6 bases, there was a span of 7 bases. Germline CDR1 reads SGHTS; CDR2 reads YDEGEE. The CDR3 extends over 12 amino acids. The CDR3 bases are TGTGCCAGCAGCTTGGTCTGGGGCGAGCAGTACTTC. Protein product: CASSLVWGEQYF.

The rearrangement uses TRBV5-1 and TRBJ2-5; D gene ambiguous. The CDR3 sequence is 16 residues long. The ends were cut back, 0 bases at V and 5 bases at J, with 17 bases in the middle. Germline V CDR1 and CDR2: SGHRS, YFSETQ. The CDR3 nucleotides are TGCGCCAGCAGCTTGGGACACCTCAAGGTCGGGGAGACCCAGTACTTC. It specifies CASSLGHLKVGETQYF.

CDR3 protein: CASSSGASGTNEQFF. In DNA, the CDR3 is TGTGCCAGCAGTTCCGGCGCTAGCGGGACCAATGAGCAGTTCTTC. The genes are TRBV27 and TRBJ2-1; 9 nucleotides agree with TRBD2. J gave up 6 bases and V 4 bases, and 7 bases lay outside the gene matches. In germline, CDR1 is MNHEY, CDR2 SMNVEV (reference sequence). This CDR3 spans 15 amino acids.

The chain employs TRBV11-3 and TRBJ2-7; D remains unclear. From germline, CDR1 is SGHNT and CDR2 YENEEA. V was shortened by 1 base and J by 2 bases, with 12 bases between the two germline ends. The CDR3 totals 15 residues. CDR3 in DNA: TGTGCCAGCAGCTTAGGTCTGGGATCCCCCTACGAGCAGTACTTC. It is translated as CASSLGLGSPYEQYF. Variable domain in full (rest from reference TRBV11-3 and TRBJ2-7): EAGVVQSPRYKIIEKKQPVAFWCNPISGHNTLYWYLQNLGQGPELLIRYENEEAVDDSQLPKDRFSAERLKGVDSTLKIQPAELGDSAVYLCASSLGLGSPYEQYFGPGTRLTVT.

The gene calls are TRBV29-1 and TRBJ1-1; D is unresolved. The CDR3 is 13 amino acids. With 6 bases removed from V and 7 bases from J, the gap between germline ends came to 18 bases. Germline assignment: CDR1 SQVTM and CDR2 ANQGSEA. CDR3 coding DNA: TGCAGCGTCCCCCGACGGGAGGCAGATGAAGCTTTCTTT. Protein sequence: CSVPRREADEAFF.

V gene TRBV11-2 combines with J gene TRBJ2-2, with TRBD2 matching over 10 bases. The germline V gene has CDR1 SGHAT and CDR2 FQNNGV. The CDR3 loop spans 17 amino acids. V was clipped by 5 bases and J by 1 base; unmatched bases: 7. The chain's CDR3 is CASSPRTSGLNTGELFF. The CDR3 nucleotides are TGTGCCAGCAGCCCTCGGACTAGCGGTTTGAACACCGGGGAGCTGTTTTTT.

J is TRBJ2-7 and V is TRBV27; TRBD1 matches at 9 bases. Germline V gives CDR1 MNHEY, CDR2 SMNVEV (reference sequence). The length of the CDR3 is 16 residues. V lost 5 bases and J lost 10; bases outside the gene matches: 18. This CDR3 is CASSLLYGTGTQEQYF. The CDR3 bases are TGTGCCAGCAGTCTCTTATACGGGACAGGGACCCAGGAACAGTACTTC.

This clone has only one observation. The chain is built from TRBV5-5 and TRBJ1-2; unclear D gene. The CDR3 loop spans 13 amino acids. Between the trimmed V and J ends, which lost 4 bases and 4 bases, there was a span of 11 bases. CDR1 is SGHKS, CDR2 YYEKEE, per germline (reference sequence). The DNA of the CDR3 is TGTGCCAGCAGCCCGGCGGCCGCCTATGGCTACACCTTC. It specifies CASSPAAAYGYTF. Full variable domain (outside the CDR3, taken from reference TRBV5-5 and TRBJ1-2): DAGVTQSPTHLIKTRGQQVTLRCSPISGHKSVSWYQQVLGQGPQFIFQYYEKEERGRGNFPDRFSARQFPNYSSELNVNALLLGDSALYLCASSPAAAYGYTFGSGTRLTVV.

The genes are TRBV19 and TRBJ1-1; D perhaps matches TRBD1 (5 bases). Germline CDR1 is LNHDA and CDR2 is SQIVND (reference sequence). The CDR3 consists of 15 residues. The germline V and J ends were trimmed by 4 bases and 3 bases, with 15 bases remaining between them. The CDR3: CASSTNRGRDTEAFF. The CDR3 coding sequence is TGTGCCAGTAGTACGAACCGGGGACGCGACACTGAAGCTTTCTTT.

As regards this clone: The sample holds other DNA sequences that translate to the same CDR3. V and J are TRBV9 and TRBJ1-5; perhaps TRBD1 as D (5 bases). The CDR3 spans 15 residues. The germline V and J ends were trimmed by 4 bases and 2 bases, with 13 bases remaining between them. CDR1 is SGDLS and CDR2 is YYNGEE in the germline V gene. CDR3 in amino acids: CASSLTGGGNQPQHF. As DNA, the CDR3 is TGTGCCAGCAGCTTAACGGGGGGGGGCAATCAGCCCCAGCATTTT. Combining the CDR3 with reference TRBV9 and TRBJ1-5 gives the whole variable domain DSGVTQTPKHLITATGQRVTLRCSPRSGDLSVYWYQQSLDQGLQFLIQYYNGEERAKGNILERFSAQQFPDLHSELNLSSLELGDSALYFCASSLTGGGNQPQHFGDGTRLSIL.

The chain links TRBV29-1 to TRBJ2-7, with 14 bases fitting TRBD2. Germline CDR1 is SQVTM and CDR2 is ANQGSEA. The CDR3 covers 14 residues. With 6 bases clipped from V and 6 bases from J, the junction kept 7 bases outside the gene matches. The CDR3 sequence is CSVRGLAGVLEQYF. The CDR3 coding sequence is TGCAGCGTCCGGGGACTAGCGGGAGTTCTCGAGCAGTACTTC.

The CDR3 region is CASSPQGREQYF. CDR3 in DNA: TGTGCCAGCAGCCCGCAAGGTCGAGAGCAGTACTTC. The chain joins TRBV7-9 to TRBJ2-7; D is undetermined. The germline gives CDR1 SEHNR, CDR2 FQNEAQ (reference sequence). The CDR3 loop spans 12 amino acids. V lost 5 bases to trimming and J lost 7 bases, with 12 bases between them.

CDR3 residues: CASKIKQGKGNQPQHF. The CDR3 DNA is TGTGCCAGTAAAATAAAGCAGGGAAAGGGCAATCAGCCCCAGCATTTT. V gene TRBV19 combines with J gene TRBJ1-5, with TRBD1 as a possible D gene (5 bases). V lost 7 bases and J 2 bases, leaving 18 bases between the germline ends. From germline, CDR1 is LNHDA and CDR2 SQIVND (reference sequence). This CDR3 region has 16 residues.

V is TRBV7-9 and J is TRBJ1-1, with 7 bases aligning to TRBD1. Germline-derived CDR1 and CDR2 are SEHNR and FQNEAQ (reference sequence). J lost 4 bases, V lost 7 bases, and 12 bases had no gene match. The CDR3 runs to 15 residues. The CDR3 protein is CASNPQGGAGTEAFF. CDR3 coding DNA: TGTGCCAGCAACCCCCAAGGGGGCGCGGGCACTGAAGCTTTCTTT.

V usage is TRBV27 and J usage is TRBJ2-3; 9 bases are shared with TRBD1. The CDR3 runs to 15 residues. Germline CDR1 and CDR2: MNHEY and SMNVEV (reference sequence). Trimming cost V 8 bases and J 4 bases; bases outside gene matches: 10. CDR3 nucleotide sequence: TGTGCCAGCGCTCTCCCGGGACAGGGACCAGATACGCAGTATTTT. It specifies CASALPGQGPDTQYF.

Details on this clone: The same CDR3 can be traced to other DNA sequences in this sample. V and J are TRBV15 and TRBJ2-3; D uncertain. This CDR3 has 17 residues. Germline assignment: CDR1 LNHNV and CDR2 YYDKDF (reference sequence). V was trimmed by 0 bases and J by 3 bases, leaving 16 bases between them. The CDR3, as DNA: TGTGCCACCAGCAGAGAGAGCAGACAAGGGCCGACAGATACGCAGTATTTT. Protein sequence: CATSRESRQGPTDTQYF.

The gene calls are TRBV28 and TRBJ1-1; D is ambiguous. The CDR3 runs to 14 residues. V was cut by 5 bases and J by 1 base, with 11 bases left in between. Germline assignment: CDR1 MDHEN and CDR2 SYDVKM. The DNA for the CDR3 is TGTGCCAGCAGTCTTTATGGGGAGAACACTGAAGCTTTCTTT. Residues: CASSLYGENTEAFF.

The J gene is TRBJ1-1, the V gene TRBV25-1, with D tentatively TRBD1 (5 bases). Germline-derived CDR1 and CDR2 are MGHDK and SYGVNS. The CDR3 contains 14 residues. The germline V and J ends were trimmed by 5 bases and 1 base, with 11 bases remaining between them. The CDR3 sequence: CASSRSGTNTEAFF. CDR3 nucleotide sequence: TGTGCCAGCAGTAGGTCAGGGACGAACACTGAAGCTTTCTTT.

The V and J genes are TRBV9 and TRBJ1-1; TRBD1 aligns across 7 bases. Unmatched junction bases numbered 9, after V lost 2 bases and J lost 5 bases. The V gene's germline CDR1 is SGDLS and CDR2 YYNGEE. The CDR3 totals 15 residues. The CDR3 sequence: CASSVDRVIGTEAFF. The CDR3 nucleotides read TGTGCCAGCAGCGTCGACAGGGTAATAGGGACTGAAGCTTTCTTT.

This rearrangement joins TRBV9 to TRBJ1-3; weak D call: TRBD1 (5 bases). The CDR3 spans 14 residues. Germline V gene sequence: CDR1 SGDLS, CDR2 YYNGEE. V was cut by 3 bases and J by 0 bases, with 7 bases left in between. As DNA, the CDR3 is TGTGCCAGCAGCGGCGACAGCTCTGGAAACACCATATATTTT. It yields the protein CASSGDSSGNTIYF.

In this sample, this clone turned up once. This chain uses TRBV7-9 with TRBJ1-2, with TRBD1 matching 11 bases. The CDR3 has 14 residues. The germline V gene encodes CDR1 SEHNR and CDR2 FQNEAQ (reference sequence). The V gene end was trimmed by 5 bases and the J gene end by 7 bases; junction bases not matched to a gene: 6. The DNA of the CDR3 is TGTGCCAGCAGCCCCGGACAGGGGGCCGGTGGCTACACCTTC. Its translation: CASSPGQGAGGYTF.

The chain employs TRBV6-1 and TRBJ2-7, with TRBD1 identical over 7 bases. V trimming: 4 bases; J trimming: 5 bases; junction bases outside the gene matches: 5. CDR1 and CDR2 (germline): MNHNS, SASEGT. This CDR3 has 13 residues. This chain's CDR3 is CASSANRGNEQYF. DNA of the CDR3: TGTGCCAGCAGTGCAAACAGGGGTAACGAGCAGTACTTC.

V and J are TRBV21-1 and TRBJ2-2; the D call in the table, TRBD1, was not verified against the DNA. TRBV21-1 is a documented pseudogene. This CDR3 is 15 amino acids long. CDR3 protein: CASSSQGQGTGELFF. The DNA for the CDR3 is TGTGCCAGCAGCAGCCAGGGGCAGGGAACCGGGGAGCTGTTTTTT.